This T cell receptor (beta chain) appears in the sequencing data of a study of T cell responses to AZD1222 COVID-19 vaccine. Regarding the study as a whole: Possibly, clonal diversity was underestimated; donors were largely white British and included more females. Of the AZD1222 recipients, only 5 to 7 were seropositive at baseline.

This table comes from immunoSEQ multiplex PCR, and its TCRdb copy is limited to in-frame clones, with some not included. The sample contains 200,000 to 250,000 clones, approximately 94% of which appear only once. On this clone: Its antigen is not known.

The CDR3 has 16 residues. CDR1 SGHDT and CDR2 YYEEEE come from the germline V gene. Trimming at V came to 2 bases and at J to 3 bases, leaving 5 bases not matched to a gene. The chain recombines TRBV5-6 with TRBJ2-5, with 12 bases lining up with TRBD1. The receptor was derived from an adult who received the MenACWY meningococcal vaccine as a control. The sample here was peripheral blood, taken 28 days after the second dose of the MenACWY control vaccine. The CDR3 is CASSFAGTGGEETQYF. CDR3 nucleotides: TGTGCCAGCAGCTTCGCCGGGACAGGGGGCGAAGAGACCCAGTACTTC.